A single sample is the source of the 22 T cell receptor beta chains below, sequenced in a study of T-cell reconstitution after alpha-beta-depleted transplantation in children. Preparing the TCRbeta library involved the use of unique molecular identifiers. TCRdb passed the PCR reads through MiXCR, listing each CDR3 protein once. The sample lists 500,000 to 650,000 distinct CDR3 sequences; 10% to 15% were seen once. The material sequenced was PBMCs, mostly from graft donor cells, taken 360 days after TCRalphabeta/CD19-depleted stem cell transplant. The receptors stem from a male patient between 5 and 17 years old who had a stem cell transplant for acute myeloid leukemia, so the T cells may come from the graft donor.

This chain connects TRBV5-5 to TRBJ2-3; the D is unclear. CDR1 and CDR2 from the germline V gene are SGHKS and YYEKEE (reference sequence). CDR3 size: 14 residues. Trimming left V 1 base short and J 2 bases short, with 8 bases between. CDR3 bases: TGTGCCAGCAGCTTGTCAGTCTACACAGATACGCAGTATTTT. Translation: CASSLSVYTDTQYF. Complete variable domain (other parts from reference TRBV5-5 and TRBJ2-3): DAGVTQSPTHLIKTRGQQVTLRCSPISGHKSVSWYQQVLGQGPQFIFQYYEKEERGRGNFPDRFSARQFPNYSSELNVNALLLGDSALYLCASSLSVYTDTQYFGPGTRLTVL.

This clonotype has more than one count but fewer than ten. The CDR3 is CSARDLDGRYSSYEQYF. The CDR3 coding sequence is TGCAGTGCTAGAGATCTGGATGGTCGATATAGCTCCTACGAGCAGTACTTC. The chain recombines TRBV20-1 with TRBJ2-7; D is unclear. Germline CDR1 DFQATT, CDR2 SNEGSKA (reference sequence). V was clipped by 0 bases and J by 0 bases, with 18 bases between them. CDR3 size: 17 residues.

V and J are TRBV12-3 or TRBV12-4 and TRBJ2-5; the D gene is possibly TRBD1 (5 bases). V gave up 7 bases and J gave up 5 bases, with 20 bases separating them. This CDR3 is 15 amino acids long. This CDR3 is CASKAYPGNGETQYF. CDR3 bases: TGTGCCAGCAAAGCTTATCCAGGGAACGGGGAGACCCAGTACTTC.

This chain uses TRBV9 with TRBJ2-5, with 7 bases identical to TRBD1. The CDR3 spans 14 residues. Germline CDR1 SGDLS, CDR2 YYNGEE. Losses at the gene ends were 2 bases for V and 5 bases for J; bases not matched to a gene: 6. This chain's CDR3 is CASSVHRGGETQYF. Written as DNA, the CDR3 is TGTGCCAGCAGCGTCCACAGGGGTGGGGAGACCCAGTACTTC.

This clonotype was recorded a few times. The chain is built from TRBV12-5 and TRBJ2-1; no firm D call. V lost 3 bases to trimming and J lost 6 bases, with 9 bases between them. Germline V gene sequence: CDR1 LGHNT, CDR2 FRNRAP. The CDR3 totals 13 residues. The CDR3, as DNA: TGTGCTAGTGGTTTTTCCTCTCTCAATGAGCAGTTCTTC. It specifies CASGFSSLNEQFF. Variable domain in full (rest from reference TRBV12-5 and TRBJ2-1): DARVTQTPRHKVTEMGQEVTMRCQPILGHNTVFWYRQTMMQGLELLAYFRNRAPLDDSGMPKDRFSAEMPDATLATLKIQPSEPRDSAVYFCASGFSSLNEQFFGPGTRLTVL.

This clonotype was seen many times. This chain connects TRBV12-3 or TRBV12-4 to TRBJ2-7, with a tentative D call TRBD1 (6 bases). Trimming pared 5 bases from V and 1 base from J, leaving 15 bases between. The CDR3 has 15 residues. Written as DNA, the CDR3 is TGTGCCAGCAGTCCTAGACAGGTACCATCCTACGAGCAGTACTTC. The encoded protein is CASSPRQVPSYEQYF.

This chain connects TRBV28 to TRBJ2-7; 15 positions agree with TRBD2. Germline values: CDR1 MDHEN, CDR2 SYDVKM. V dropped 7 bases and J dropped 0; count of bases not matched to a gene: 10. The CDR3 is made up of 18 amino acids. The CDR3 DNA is TGTGCCAGCACATCCGGGACTAGCGGGAGGTATAGCTCCTACGAGCAGTACTTC. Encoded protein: CASTSGTSGRYSSYEQYF.

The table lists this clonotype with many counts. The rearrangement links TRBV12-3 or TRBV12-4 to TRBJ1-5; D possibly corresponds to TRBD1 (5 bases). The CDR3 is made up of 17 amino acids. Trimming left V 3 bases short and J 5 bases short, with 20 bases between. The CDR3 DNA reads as TGTGCCAGCAGTTTGGGACGCTACAGGATCTGGGATCAGCCCCAGCATTTT. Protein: CASSLGRYRIWDQPQHF.

The DNA for the CDR3 is TGTGCCAGAACTAAGTGGGACAGGGGGCGAGAGACCCAGTACTTC. Translated: CARTKWDRGRETQYF. The chain combines TRBV2 with TRBJ2-5; TRBD1 matches 12 bases. Germline CDR1 reads SNHLY; CDR2 reads FYNNEI. J lost 4 bases, V lost 9 bases, and 9 bases had no gene match. The CDR3 has 15 residues. Looking up the rest from reference TRBV2 and TRBJ2-5 gives the full variable domain: EPEVTQTPSHQVTQMGQEVILRCVPISNHLYFYWYRQILGQKVEFLVSFYNNEISEKSEIFDDQFSVERPDGSNFTLKIRSTKLEDSAMYFCARTKWDRGRETQYFGPGTRLLVL.

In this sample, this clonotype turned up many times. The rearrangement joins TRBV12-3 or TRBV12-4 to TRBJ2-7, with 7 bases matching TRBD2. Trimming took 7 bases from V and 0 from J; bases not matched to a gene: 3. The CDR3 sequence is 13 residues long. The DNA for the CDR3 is TGTGCCAGCACGGGGGAGGGCTCCTACGAGCAGTACTTC. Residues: CASTGEGSYEQYF.

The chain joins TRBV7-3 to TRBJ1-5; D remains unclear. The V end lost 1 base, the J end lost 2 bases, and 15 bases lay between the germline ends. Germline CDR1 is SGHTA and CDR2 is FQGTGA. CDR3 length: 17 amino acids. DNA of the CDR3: TGTGCCAGCAGCTTAAAGGCTTCCCTACACCGCAATCAGCCCCAGCATTTT. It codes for CASSLKASLHRNQPQHF. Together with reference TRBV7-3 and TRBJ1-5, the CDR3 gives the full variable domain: GAGVSQTPSNKVTEKGKYVELRCDPISGHTALYWYRQSLGQGPEFLIYFQGTGAADDSGLPNDRFFAVRPEGSVSTLKIQRTERGDSAVYLCASSLKASLHRNQPQHFGDGTRLSIL.

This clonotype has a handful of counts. The DNA of the CDR3 is TGTGCCAGCAGCCGGACTAGCGGGAATTCCAATCCGTGGGAGCAGTACTTC. Amino acid sequence: CASSRTSGNSNPWEQYF. The chain has TRBV6-2 or TRBV6-3 and TRBJ2-7; TRBD2 matches at 12 bases. Germline V lookup: CDR1 MNHEY, CDR2 SVGEGT. There are 17 residues in the CDR3. The V and J ends lost 6 bases and 7 bases, in that order; junction bases with no gene match: 16.

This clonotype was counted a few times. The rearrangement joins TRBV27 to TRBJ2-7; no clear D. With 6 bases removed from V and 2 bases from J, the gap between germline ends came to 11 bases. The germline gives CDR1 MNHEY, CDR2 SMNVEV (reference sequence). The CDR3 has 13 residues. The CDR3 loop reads CASRAILTYEQYF. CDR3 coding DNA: TGTGCCAGCAGGGCTATCTTGACCTACGAGCAGTACTTC.

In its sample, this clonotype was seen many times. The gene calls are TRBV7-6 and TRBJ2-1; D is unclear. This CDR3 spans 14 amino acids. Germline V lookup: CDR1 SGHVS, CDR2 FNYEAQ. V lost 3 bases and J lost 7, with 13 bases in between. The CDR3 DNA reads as TGTGCCAGCAGCTTTCTACTGGCCAATAATGAGCAGTTCTTC. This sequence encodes CASSFLLANNEQFF.

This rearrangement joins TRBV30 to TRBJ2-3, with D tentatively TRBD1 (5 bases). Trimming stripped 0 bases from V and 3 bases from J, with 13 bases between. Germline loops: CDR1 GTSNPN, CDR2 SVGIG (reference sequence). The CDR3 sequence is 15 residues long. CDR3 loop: CAWSVTFRVTDTQYF. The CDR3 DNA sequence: TGTGCCTGGAGTGTAACCTTCAGGGTGACAGATACGCAGTATTTT.

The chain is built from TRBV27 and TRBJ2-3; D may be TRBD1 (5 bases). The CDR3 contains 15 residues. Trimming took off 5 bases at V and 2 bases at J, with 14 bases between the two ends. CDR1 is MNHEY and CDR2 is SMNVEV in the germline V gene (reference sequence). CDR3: CASSPWVGVTDTQYF. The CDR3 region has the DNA TGTGCCAGCAGTCCATGGGTAGGGGTCACAGATACGCAGTATTTT.

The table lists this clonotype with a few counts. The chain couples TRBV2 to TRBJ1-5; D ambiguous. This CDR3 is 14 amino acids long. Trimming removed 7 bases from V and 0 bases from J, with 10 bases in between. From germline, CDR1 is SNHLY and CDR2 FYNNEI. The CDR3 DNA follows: TGTGCCAGCATTGGGCAGAATAGCAATCAGCCCCAGCATTTT. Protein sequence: CASIGQNSNQPQHF.

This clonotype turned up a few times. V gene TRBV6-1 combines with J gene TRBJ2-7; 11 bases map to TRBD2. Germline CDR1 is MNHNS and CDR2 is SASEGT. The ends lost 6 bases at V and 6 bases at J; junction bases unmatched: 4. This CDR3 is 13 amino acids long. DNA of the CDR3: TGTGCCAGCAGGATAGCGGGAGGGGCCGAGCAGTACTTC. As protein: CASRIAGGAEQYF.

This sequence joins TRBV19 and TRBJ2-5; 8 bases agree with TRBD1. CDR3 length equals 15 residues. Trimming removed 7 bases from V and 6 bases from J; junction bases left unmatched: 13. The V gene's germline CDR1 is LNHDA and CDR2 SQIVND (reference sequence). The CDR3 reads CASTAGGEIIKTQYF. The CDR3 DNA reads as TGTGCCAGTACGGCAGGGGGCGAAATCATAAAGACCCAGTACTTC. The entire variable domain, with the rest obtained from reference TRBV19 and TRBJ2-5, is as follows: DGGITQSPKYLFRKEGQNVTLSCEQNLNHDAMYWYRQDPGQGLRLIYYSQIVNDFQKGDIAEGYSVSREKKESFPLTVTSAQKNPTAFYLCASTAGGEIIKTQYFGPGTRLLVL.

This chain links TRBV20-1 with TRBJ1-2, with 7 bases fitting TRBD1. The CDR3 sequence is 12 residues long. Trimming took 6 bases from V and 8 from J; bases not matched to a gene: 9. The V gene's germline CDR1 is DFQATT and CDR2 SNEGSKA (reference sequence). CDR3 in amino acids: CSAIDRAHGYTF. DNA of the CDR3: TGCAGTGCCATCGACAGGGCACACGGCTACACCTTC.

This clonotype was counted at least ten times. The CDR3 sequence is CASSPGLAGVSETQYF. DNA for the CDR3: TGTGCCAGCAGCCCCGGACTAGCGGGAGTTAGTGAGACCCAGTACTTC. The V and J genes are TRBV3-1 and TRBJ2-5; 13 bases are a match to TRBD2. After removal of 4 bases from V and 5 bases from J, the junction contained 7 bases not matched to a gene. Germline V gene sequence: CDR1 LGHDT, CDR2 YNNKEL (reference sequence). The CDR3 totals 16 residues.

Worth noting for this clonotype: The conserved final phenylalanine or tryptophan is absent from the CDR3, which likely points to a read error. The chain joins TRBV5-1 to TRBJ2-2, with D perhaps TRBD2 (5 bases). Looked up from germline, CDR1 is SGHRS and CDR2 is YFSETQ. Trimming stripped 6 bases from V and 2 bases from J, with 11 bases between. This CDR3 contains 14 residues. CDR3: CASIGGTNTGELFY. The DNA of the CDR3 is TGCGCCAGCATAGGAGGTACCAACACCGGGGAGCTGTTTTAT.